This passage covers 28 T cell receptor beta chains from one sample sequenced in a study of CD8+CD57+ T cells in acquired aplastic anemia. The use of genomic DNA as template underpinned the TCR beta VDJ and CDR3 profiling. Each CDR3 protein gets one entry after TCRdb re-called the reads with MiXCR. The sample yields some 120,000 distinct CDR3 sequences, 50% to 60% seen once. Flow cytometry had shown expanded CD8+CD57+ cells in the patients chosen for sequencing. Material for sequencing was sorted CD4+, CD8+, or CD8+CD57+ T cells (not recorded which) from PBMCs. These receptors were taken from a human donor with aplastic anemia.

This clonotype was seen many times. The chain links TRBV15 to TRBJ1-5; D call uncertain. CDR1 is LNHNV, CDR2 YYDKDF, per germline (reference sequence). Trimming cost V 3 bases and J 7 bases, with 10 bases left between them. There are 13 residues in the CDR3. The CDR3 loop reads CATSRAVQQPQHF. CDR3 bases: TGTGCCACCAGCAGGGCGGTCCAACAGCCCCAGCATTTT.

At least ten counts were recorded for this clonotype. The gene calls are TRBV11-1 and TRBJ2-7, with D possibly being TRBD2 (5 bases). The germline V and J ends were trimmed by 1 base and 3 bases, with 10 bases remaining between them. The germline CDR1 and CDR2 sequences are SGHAT and FQDESV (reference sequence). The CDR3 has 14 amino acids. The CDR3 bases are TGTGCCAGCAGCTTAGGACGGGGTGGCTACGAGCAGTACTTC. This encodes CASSLGRGGYEQYF.

The chain links TRBV15 to TRBJ2-7; no clear D. Trimming stripped 0 bases from V and 7 bases from J, with 16 bases between. The CDR3 is made up of 15 amino acids. CDR1 and CDR2 (germline): LNHNV, YYDKDF (reference sequence). CDR3 nucleotide sequence: TGTGCCACCAGCAGAGATCAAGGTGGGGTGGGAGAGCAGTACTTC. Translation: CATSRDQGGVGEQYF.

V gene TRBV25-1 combines with J gene TRBJ2-7, with TRBD2 matching 12 bases. Looked up from germline, CDR1 is MGHDK and CDR2 is SYGVNS. Germline trimming cut 1 base from V and 6 bases from J; bases unmatched to any gene: 10. The CDR3 has 17 amino acids. The DNA of the CDR3 is TGTGCCAGCAGTGAATCTCTAGCGGGGGGGCCGCCGTCCGAGCAGTACTTC. Encoded protein: CASSESLAGGPPSEQYF.

The chain is built from TRBV7-2 and TRBJ2-6; D unresolved. The CDR3 sequence is 12 residues long. Trimming removed 1 base at V and 12 bases at J, with 7 bases between. Germline V gives CDR1 SGHTA, CDR2 FQGNSA. The CDR3 nucleotides are TGTGCCAGCAGCTTAGTAGCTGTCGTCCTGACTTTC. As protein: CASSLVAVVLTF.

V gene TRBV7-8 combines with J gene TRBJ1-2; D is unresolved. The CDR3 is 13 residues long. CDR1 is SGHVS and CDR2 is FQNEAQ in the germline V gene. Trimming pared 5 bases from V and 6 bases from J, leaving 13 bases between. The CDR3 sequence: CASSPFPMDGYTF. In nucleotides, the CDR3 is TGTGCCAGCAGCCCCTTTCCGATGGATGGCTACACCTTC.

There are many counts of this clonotype. The V call is TRBV4-3, the J call TRBJ2-5, with 12 positions matching TRBD1. CDR1 and CDR2 (germline): LGHNA, YSLEER. The CDR3 has 17 residues. The V gene end was trimmed by 0 bases and the J gene end by 5 bases; junction bases not matched to a gene: 7. CDR3 residues: CASSQDRGDRGPETQYF. CDR3 coding DNA: TGCGCCAGCAGCCAAGATAGGGGGGACAGGGGGCCTGAGACCCAGTACTTC.

This clonotype has ten or more counts. The chain couples TRBV15 to TRBJ1-4; D unresolved. With 6 bases removed from V and 12 bases from J, the gap between germline ends came to 14 bases. Germline values: CDR1 LNHNV, CDR2 YYDKDF (reference sequence). This CDR3 has 12 amino acids. The CDR3 nucleotides are TGTGCCACCAGGTCGGTTGGGCGTGAACTGTTTTTT. This codes for CATRSVGRELFF.

The CDR3 spells CSARSGGRAETQYF. As DNA, the CDR3 is TGCAGTGCTAGGAGCGGGGGGAGGGCGGAGACCCAGTACTTC. The genes are TRBV20-1 and TRBJ2-5; TRBD2 agrees at 9 bases. Losses at the gene ends were 3 bases for V and 5 bases for J; bases not matched to a gene: 7. The CDR3 is made up of 14 amino acids. The germline CDR1 and CDR2 sequences are DFQATT and SNEGSKA (reference sequence).

This clonotype has at least ten counts. The chain links TRBV7-2 to TRBJ1-2; 9 bases fit TRBD1. The CDR3 consists of 14 residues. Germline V gene lookup returns CDR1 SGHTA and CDR2 FQGNSA. Trimming removed 5 bases from V and 5 bases from J; junction bases left unmatched: 6. The CDR3 DNA reads TGTGCCAGCAGCCCTTCCGGGACAGGGTATGGCTACACCTTC. Encoded protein: CASSPSGTGYGYTF.

The genes are TRBV29-1 and TRBJ1-2; D remains ambiguous. Germline-derived CDR1 and CDR2 are SQVTM and ANQGSEA. There are 12 residues in the CDR3. V shed 1 base and J shed 4 bases, with 7 bases lying between them. CDR3 protein: CSVEVAGYGYTF. CDR3 DNA sequence: TGCAGCGTTGAAGTGGCCGGCTATGGCTACACCTTC.

Turning to this clonotype: Germline and junction disagree at one end, which may indicate a read error. V gene TRBV7-7 combines with J gene TRBJ1-5; D remains ambiguous. The CDR3 is made up of 13 amino acids. Germline loops: CDR1 SSHAT, CDR2 FNYEAQ (reference sequence). The CDR3 coding sequence is TGTGCTAGCAGCTTAGAGGAGAATCAGCCCCAGCATTTT. Translated: CASSLEENQPQHF.

This clonotype was counted ten times or more. The chain has TRBV4-1 and TRBJ2-1; possibly TRBD1 for D (5 bases). CDR1 and CDR2 (germline): MGHRA, YSYEKL. The length of the CDR3 is 15 residues. Trimming pared 5 bases from V and 5 bases from J, leaving 16 bases between. For the CDR3, the DNA is TGCGCCAGCAGCGCCCTGGGCTGGGGCGACAATGAGCAGTTCTTC. This sequence encodes CASSALGWGDNEQFF.

This clonotype was detected once. The chain links TRBV7-7 to TRBJ2-1, with D possibly being TRBD1 or TRBD2 (5 bases each). CDR3 size: 15 residues. Trimming took off 5 bases at V and 7 bases at J, with 18 bases between the two ends. Germline V gives CDR1 SSHAT, CDR2 FNYEAQ (reference sequence). This CDR3 is CASSMNSVGANEQFF. CDR3 nucleotides: TGTGCCAGCAGCATGAATAGCGTAGGGGCGAATGAGCAGTTCTTC.

The chain combines TRBV11-1 with TRBJ2-3; D is possibly TRBD1 (5 bases). The length of the CDR3 is 15 residues. The germline V and J ends were trimmed by 6 bases and 0 bases, with 13 bases remaining between them. Looked up from germline, CDR1 is SGHAT and CDR2 is FQDESV (reference sequence). The CDR3 DNA sequence: TGTGCCAGCAGTTACCCGCAGGGTAGCACAGATACGCAGTATTTT. It codes for CASSYPQGSTDTQYF. The complete variable domain, with remaining parts taken from reference TRBV11-1 and TRBJ2-3, reads EAEVAQSPRYKITEKSQAVAFWCDPISGHATLYWYRQILGQGPELLVQFQDESVVDDSQLPKDRFSAERLKGVDSTLKIQPAELGDSAMYLCASSYPQGSTDTQYFGPGTRLTVL.

This rearrangement joins TRBV24-1 to TRBJ1-1; 7 nucleotides align to TRBD1. With V trimmed by 3 bases and J by 4 bases, 10 bases remained unmatched. CDR3 length: 16 residues. Germline V gene data show CDR1 as KGHDR and CDR2 as SFDVKD. In DNA, the CDR3 is TGTGCCACCAGTGATCCACCGACAGGGTCGGTCACTGAAGCTTTCTTT. As protein: CATSDPPTGSVTEAFF.

Concerning this clonotype: An end of the junction does not agree with germline; a read error may underlie this. This chain links TRBV20-1 with TRBJ2-5; D might be TRBD2 (6 bases). CDR1 is DFQATT, CDR2 SNEGSKA, per germline (reference sequence). The CDR3 loop spans 14 amino acids. As DNA, the CDR3 is TGCAGTGCCACTAAAACGTCCCGTGGGGGGACCCAATACTTC. Amino acid sequence: CSATKTSRGGTQYF.

This chain connects TRBV10-3 to TRBJ1-1; maybe TRBD1 (5 bases). V was clipped by 10 bases and J by 0 bases, with 24 bases between them. The CDR3 totals 17 residues. The germline gives CDR1 ENHRY, CDR2 SYGVKD. The CDR3 is CATRGKPKSSLNTEAFF. The CDR3 DNA is TGTGCCACACGGGGGAAGCCGAAGTCAAGTTTGAACACTGAAGCTTTCTTT.

The rearrangement uses TRBV20-1 and TRBJ2-3, with 9 positions matching TRBD1. CDR1 is DFQATT, CDR2 SNEGSKA, per germline (reference sequence). The CDR3 runs 14 residues. The V gene end was trimmed by 5 bases and the J gene end by 5 bases; junction bases not matched to a gene: 8. The CDR3 nucleotides are TGCAGTGCTTGGACAGGGGCCGTTCAAGATACGCAGTATTTT. Residues: CSAWTGAVQDTQYF.

This clonotype came up a few times. The chain combines TRBV24-1 with TRBJ2-7, with 9 bases aligning to TRBD2. The CDR3 contains 18 residues. Germline values: CDR1 KGHDR, CDR2 SFDVKD. Losses at the gene ends were 7 bases for V and 0 bases for J; bases not matched to a gene: 15. CDR3 loop: CATRASGIAPPCSYEQYF. The DNA for the CDR3 is TGTGCCACCAGAGCTAGCGGGATTGCACCTCCGTGCTCCTACGAGCAGTACTTC.

This chain connects TRBV5-6 to TRBJ1-1; perhaps TRBD1 as D (6 bases). The V end lost 2 bases, the J end lost 6 bases, and 14 bases lay between the germline ends. This CDR3 contains 14 residues. The germline CDR1 and CDR2 sequences are SGHDT and YYEEEE. The CDR3 sequence: CASSFDIPGAEAFF. DNA for the CDR3: TGTGCCAGCAGCTTTGACATACCAGGGGCTGAAGCTTTCTTT.

The chain uses TRBV30 and TRBJ2-6, with D unclear. The CDR3 consists of 16 residues. Germline V gene lookup returns CDR1 GTSNPN and CDR2 SVGIG (reference sequence). The V end lost 1 base, the J end lost 0 bases, and 10 bases lay between the germline ends. The CDR3 region is CAWSAPSVSGANVLTF. In DNA, the CDR3 is TGTGCCTGGAGTGCCCCCTCCGTCTCTGGGGCCAACGTCCTGACTTTC.

This clonotype has a handful of counts. This chain uses TRBV6-5 with TRBJ2-2, with TRBD2 identical over 8 bases. CDR3 length: 15 amino acids. Trimming removed 4 bases from V and 2 bases from J; junction bases left unmatched: 3. CDR1 is MNHEY, CDR2 SVGAGI, per germline. CDR3 nucleotides: TGTGCCAGCAGTTTTGGGACTAGTAACACCGGGGAGCTGTTTTTT. It specifies CASSFGTSNTGELFF.

This chain connects TRBV5-5 to TRBJ2-1; D uncertain. V lost 2 bases, J lost 4 bases, and 10 bases lay in between. From germline, CDR1 is SGHKS and CDR2 YYEKEE (reference sequence). CDR3 size: 14 residues. The CDR3 sequence: CASSFESTYNEQFF. CDR3 nucleotides: TGTGCCAGCAGCTTCGAAAGCACATACAATGAGCAGTTCTTC.

The rearrangement joins TRBV10-1 to TRBJ2-7; TRBD2 might be the D (5 bases). The CDR3 is made up of 15 amino acids. V lost 0 bases, J lost 3 bases, and 12 bases lay in between. Germline V CDR1 and CDR2: WNHNN, SYGVQD (reference sequence). The DNA for the CDR3 is TGCGCCAGCAGTGAGTCGAGGGTGCGGCACTACGAGCAGTACTTC. It specifies CASSESRVRHYEQYF.

In DNA form, the CDR3 reads TGCGCCAGCAGTGTTTGGGACAGGGCTCCCAATCAGCCCCAGCATTTT. Its translation is CASSVWDRAPNQPQHF. The V gene is TRBV10-1, the J gene TRBJ1-5; 9 nucleotides align to TRBD1. The V and J ends lost 4 bases and 3 bases, in that order; junction bases with no gene match: 7. Germline CDR1 is WNHNN and CDR2 is SYGVQD (reference sequence). The CDR3 length is 16 residues.

This clonotype was seen a single time. The V call is TRBV29-1, the J call TRBJ2-7, with TRBD1 matching 8 bases. The trim removed 7 bases at V and 2 bases at J, leaving 7 bases unmatched. The length of the CDR3 is 13 residues. The V gene's germline CDR1 is SQVTM and CDR2 ANQGSEA. CDR3 in amino acids: CSATTGATYEQYF. In nucleotides, the CDR3 is TGCAGCGCCACGACAGGGGCGACCTACGAGCAGTACTTC.

The chain has TRBV7-9 and TRBJ2-5; 11 positions agree with TRBD1. Germline V gives CDR1 SEHNR, CDR2 FQNEAQ (reference sequence). The CDR3 contains 16 residues. Losses at the gene ends were 7 bases for V and 4 bases for J; bases not matched to a gene: 11. Written as DNA, the CDR3 is TGTGCCAGCACGCAGGCGGGGACAGGGGGATTAGAGACCCAGTACTTC. Translating it yields CASTQAGTGGLETQYF.